Each of the 8 T cell receptor beta chains below was sequenced from the same sample in a study of CD8 T cells in ankylosing spondylitis. Regarding the study as a whole: A TCR beta motif made of eight highly homologous variants seemed typical of ankylosing spondylitis blood.

These receptors have no identified antigens. TCRdb re-called the 5' RACE reads through MiXCR, storing one row per CDR3 protein. The sample shows around 490,000 distinct CDR3 sequences, under 5.5% of them seen only once. The sequenced material came from blood, either unsorted or a sorted T cell fraction (not recorded which). These receptors were obtained from a male donor with ankylosing spondylitis.

This clonotype was counted many times. The chain combines TRBV28 with TRBJ2-1; TRBD2 matches at 7 bases. Germline V gene data show CDR1 as MDHEN and CDR2 as SYDVKM. The CDR3 is 16 amino acids. V lost 4 bases, J lost 3 bases, and 9 bases stayed unmatched. CDR3 DNA sequence: TGTGCCAGCAGTTACGACAGCGGGGACCTCTACAATGAGCAGTTCTTC. Protein: CASSYDSGDLYNEQFF.

Ten or more counts support this clonotype. This chain connects TRBV20-1 to TRBJ1-3; D gene ambiguous. This CDR3 comprises 15 residues. V dropped 6 bases and J dropped 0 bases, with 15 bases sitting between them. In germline, CDR1 is DFQATT, CDR2 SNEGSKA (reference sequence). CDR3 DNA sequence: TGCAGTGCCATGGACGCCACCCACTCTGGAAACACCATATATTTT. Amino acid sequence: CSAMDATHSGNTIYF.

In this sample, this clonotype turned up many times. The chain has TRBV18 and TRBJ2-7, with D perhaps TRBD1 (5 bases). Germline values: CDR1 KGHSH, CDR2 LQKENI. V lost 5 bases and J 3 bases, leaving 14 bases between the germline ends. The CDR3 covers 14 residues. DNA for the CDR3: TGTGCCAGCTCAGACGACAGATCTTACTACGAGCAGTACTTC. Amino acid sequence: CASSDDRSYYEQYF.

The rearrangement uses TRBV20-1 and TRBJ2-7; no definite D call. The CDR3 has 13 amino acids. Germline assignment: CDR1 DFQATT and CDR2 SNEGSKA (reference sequence). The V gene lost 3 bases and the J gene lost 0 bases, with 9 bases spanning the gap. The CDR3 reads CSASPGRSYEQYF. The CDR3 region has the DNA TGCAGTGCTAGTCCTGGCCGCTCCTACGAGCAGTACTTC.

Remarks on this clonotype: One junction end does not reproduce the germline sequence, and a read error may be involved. V is TRBV4-3 and J is TRBJ2-1; 16 nucleotides agree with TRBD2. Germline CDR1 and CDR2: LGHNA and YSLEER. The CDR3 runs to 15 residues. The DNA of the CDR3 is TGCGCCAGCAGCCAAGATAGGGGACTAGCGGGGGGGTCGTCCTTC. As protein: CASSQDRGLAGGSSF.

This clonotype was observed at least ten times. The chain carries TRBV20-1 and TRBJ2-1; D is unresolved. This CDR3 has 15 amino acids. CDR1 and CDR2 from the germline V gene are DFQATT and SNEGSKA (reference sequence). The V end was cut by 1 base, the J end by 0 bases, with 10 bases between. This CDR3 reads CSARVKSGSYNEQFF. DNA for the CDR3: TGCAGTGCTAGAGTGAAGTCTGGCTCCTACAATGAGCAGTTCTTC.

This clonotype was recorded many times. The rearrangement joins TRBV5-1 to TRBJ2-7, with TRBD1 matching 8 bases. V was pared by 4 bases and J by 7 bases, with 7 bases of the junction left unmatched. CDR1 is SGHRS, CDR2 YFSETQ, per germline. The length of the CDR3 is 13 residues. In nucleotides, the CDR3 is TGCGCCAGCAGCCCGTGGACAGGGTGGGAGCAGTACTTC. Amino acid sequence: CASSPWTGWEQYF.

There are a few counts of this clonotype. This sequence joins TRBV7-2 and TRBJ2-5, with TRBD1 matching 11 bases. The CDR3 length is 14 residues. The germline gives CDR1 SGHTA, CDR2 FQGNSA. Trimming cost V 4 bases and J 12 bases; bases outside gene matches: 10. The CDR3 bases are TGTGCCAGCAGCTCCGGGACAGGGGGGGTTCAGGAGTACTTC. Protein sequence: CASSSGTGGVQEYF.